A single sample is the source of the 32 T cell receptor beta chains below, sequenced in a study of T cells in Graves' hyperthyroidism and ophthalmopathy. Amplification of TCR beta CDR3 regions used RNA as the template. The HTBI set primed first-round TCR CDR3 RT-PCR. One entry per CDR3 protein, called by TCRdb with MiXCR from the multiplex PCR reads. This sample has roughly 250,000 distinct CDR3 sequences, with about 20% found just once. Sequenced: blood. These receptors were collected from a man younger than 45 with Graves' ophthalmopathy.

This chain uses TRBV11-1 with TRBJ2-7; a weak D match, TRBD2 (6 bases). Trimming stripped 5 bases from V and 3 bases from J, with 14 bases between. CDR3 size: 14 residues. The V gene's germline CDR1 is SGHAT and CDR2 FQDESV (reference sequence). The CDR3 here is CASSQDNGGYEQYF. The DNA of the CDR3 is TGTGCCAGCAGCCAAGATAACGGGGGCTACGAGCAGTACTTC.

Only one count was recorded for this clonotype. As DNA, the CDR3 is TGTGCCAGCGCCCCCGACAGGACTGAAGCTTTCTTT. It translates to CASAPDRTEAFF. This rearrangement joins TRBV12-3 or TRBV12-4 to TRBJ1-1; tentatively, D is TRBD1 (6 bases). CDR3 length: 12 amino acids. With 8 bases removed from V and 5 bases from J, the gap between germline ends came to 12 bases.

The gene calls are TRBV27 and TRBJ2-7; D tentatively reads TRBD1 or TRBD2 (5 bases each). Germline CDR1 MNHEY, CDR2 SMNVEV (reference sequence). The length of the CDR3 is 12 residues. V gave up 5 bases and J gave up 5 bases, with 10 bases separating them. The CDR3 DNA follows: TGTGCCAGCAGTCCGGGACGGCACGAGCAGTACTTC. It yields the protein CASSPGRHEQYF.

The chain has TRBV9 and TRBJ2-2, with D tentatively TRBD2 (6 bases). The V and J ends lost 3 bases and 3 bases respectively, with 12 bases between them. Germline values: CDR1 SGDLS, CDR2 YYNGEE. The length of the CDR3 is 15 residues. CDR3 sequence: CASSALADDTGELFF. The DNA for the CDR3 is TGTGCCAGCAGCGCCTTAGCGGATGACACCGGGGAGCTGTTTTTT. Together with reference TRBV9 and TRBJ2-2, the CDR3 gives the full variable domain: DSGVTQTPKHLITATGQRVTLRCSPRSGDLSVYWYQQSLDQGLQFLIQYYNGEERAKGNILERFSAQQFPDLHSELNLSSLELGDSALYFCASSALADDTGELFFGEGSRLTVL.

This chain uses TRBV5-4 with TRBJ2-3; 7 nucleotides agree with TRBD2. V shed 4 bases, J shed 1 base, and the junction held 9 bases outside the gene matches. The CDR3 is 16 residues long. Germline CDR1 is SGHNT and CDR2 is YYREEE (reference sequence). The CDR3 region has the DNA TGTGCCAGCAGCACAGGTGGCGGGAGTCGCACAGATACGCAGTATTTT. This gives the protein CASSTGGGSRTDTQYF.

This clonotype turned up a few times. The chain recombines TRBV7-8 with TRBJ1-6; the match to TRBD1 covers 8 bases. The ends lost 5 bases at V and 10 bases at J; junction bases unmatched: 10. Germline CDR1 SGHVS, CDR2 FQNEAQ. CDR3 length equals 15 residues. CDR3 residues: CASSPRTGSRSPLHF. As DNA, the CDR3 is TGTGCCAGCAGCCCTCGGACAGGGTCTCGATCACCCCTCCACTTT. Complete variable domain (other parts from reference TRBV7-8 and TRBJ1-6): GAGVSQSPRYKVAKRGQDVALRCDPISGHVSLFWYQQALGQGPEFLTYFQNEAQLDKSGLPSDRFFAERPEGSVSTLKIQRTQQEDSAVYLCASSPRTGSRSPLHFGNGTRLTVT.

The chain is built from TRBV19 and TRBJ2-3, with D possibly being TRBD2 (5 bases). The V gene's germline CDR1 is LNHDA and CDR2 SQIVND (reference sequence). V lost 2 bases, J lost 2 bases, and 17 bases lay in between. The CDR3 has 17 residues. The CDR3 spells CASSITRRGEPTDTQYF. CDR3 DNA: TGTGCCAGTAGTATAACCCGACGGGGAGAACCCACAGATACGCAGTATTTT.

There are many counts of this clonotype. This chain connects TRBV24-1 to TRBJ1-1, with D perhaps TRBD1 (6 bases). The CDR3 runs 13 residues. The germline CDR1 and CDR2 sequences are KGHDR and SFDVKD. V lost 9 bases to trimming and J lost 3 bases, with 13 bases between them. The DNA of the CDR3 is TGTGCCACCCGGGGGACAACGGACACTGAAGCTTTCTTT. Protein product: CATRGTTDTEAFF.

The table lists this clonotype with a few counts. CDR3 sequence: CASSLGGVLEQYF. The CDR3 coding sequence is TGTGCCAGCAGCCTAGGGGGAGTACTTGAGCAGTACTTC. The V call is TRBV7-2, the J call TRBJ2-7, with TRBD1 as a possible D gene (6 bases). Germline CDR1 SGHTA, CDR2 FQGNSA. The CDR3 loop spans 13 amino acids. The V end lost 5 bases, the J end lost 7 bases, and 15 bases lay between the germline ends.

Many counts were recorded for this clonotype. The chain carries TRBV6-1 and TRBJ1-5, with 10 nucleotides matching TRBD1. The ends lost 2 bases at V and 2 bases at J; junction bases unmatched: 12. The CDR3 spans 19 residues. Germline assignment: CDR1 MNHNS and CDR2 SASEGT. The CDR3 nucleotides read TGTGCCAGCAGTGAATATCCGACAGGGGGCCGGGGGCGCAATCAGCCCCAGCATTTT. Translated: CASSEYPTGGRGRNQPQHF.

The CDR3 nucleotides read TGTGCCAGCAGCCGGGTGGCGGGAGATATCTACGAGCAGTACTTC. It codes for CASSRVAGDIYEQYF. The chain carries TRBV7-9 and TRBJ2-7; 7 bases line up with TRBD2. Germline V gene lookup returns CDR1 SEHNR and CDR2 FQNEAQ (reference sequence). The trim removed 5 bases at V and 3 bases at J, leaving 10 bases unmatched. The length of the CDR3 is 15 residues.

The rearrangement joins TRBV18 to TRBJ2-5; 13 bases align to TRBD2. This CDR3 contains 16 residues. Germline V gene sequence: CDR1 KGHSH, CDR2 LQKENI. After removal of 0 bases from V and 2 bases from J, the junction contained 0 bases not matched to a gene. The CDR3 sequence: CASSPPLAGGQETQYF. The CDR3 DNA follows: TGTGCCAGCTCACCACCACTAGCGGGAGGGCAAGAGACCCAGTACTTC.

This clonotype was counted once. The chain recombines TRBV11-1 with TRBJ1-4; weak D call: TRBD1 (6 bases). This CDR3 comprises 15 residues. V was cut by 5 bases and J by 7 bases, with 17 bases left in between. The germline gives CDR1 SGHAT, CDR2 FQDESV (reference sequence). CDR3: CASSVTGTRTEKLFF. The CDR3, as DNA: TGTGCCAGCAGCGTTACCGGGACACGGACTGAAAAACTGTTTTTT.

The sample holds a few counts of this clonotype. DNA of the CDR3: TGCAGTGCTAGAGTGATAGGGGGGGTCACAGATACGCAGTATTTT. Amino acids: CSARVIGGVTDTQYF. The genes are TRBV20-1 and TRBJ2-3; D is possibly TRBD2 (7 bases). The CDR3 covers 15 residues. V was cut by 1 base and J by 2 bases, with 13 bases left in between. CDR1 is DFQATT, CDR2 SNEGSKA, per germline (reference sequence).

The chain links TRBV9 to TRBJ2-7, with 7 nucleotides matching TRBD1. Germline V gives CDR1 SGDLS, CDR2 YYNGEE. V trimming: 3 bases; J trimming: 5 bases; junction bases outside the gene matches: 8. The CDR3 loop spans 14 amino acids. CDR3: CASSGRDSRDEQYF. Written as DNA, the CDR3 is TGTGCCAGCAGCGGACGGGACAGTAGAGACGAGCAGTACTTC. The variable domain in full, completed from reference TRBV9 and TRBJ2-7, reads DSGVTQTPKHLITATGQRVTLRCSPRSGDLSVYWYQQSLDQGLQFLIQYYNGEERAKGNILERFSAQQFPDLHSELNLSSLELGDSALYFCASSGRDSRDEQYFGPGTRLTVT.

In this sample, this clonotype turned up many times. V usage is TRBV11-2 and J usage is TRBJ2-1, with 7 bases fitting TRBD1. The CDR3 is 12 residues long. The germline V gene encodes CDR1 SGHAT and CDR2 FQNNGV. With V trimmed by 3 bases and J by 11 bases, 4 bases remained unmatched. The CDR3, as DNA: TGTGCCAGCAGCTTTAGACAGGGCAAGCAGTTCTTC. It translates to CASSFRQGKQFF.

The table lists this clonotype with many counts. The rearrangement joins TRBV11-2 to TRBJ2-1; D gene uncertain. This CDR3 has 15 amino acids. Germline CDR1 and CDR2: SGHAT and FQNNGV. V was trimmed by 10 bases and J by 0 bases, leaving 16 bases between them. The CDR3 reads CATSHGVSSYNEQFF. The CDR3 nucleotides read TGTGCCACCTCCCATGGGGTAAGCTCCTACAATGAGCAGTTCTTC.

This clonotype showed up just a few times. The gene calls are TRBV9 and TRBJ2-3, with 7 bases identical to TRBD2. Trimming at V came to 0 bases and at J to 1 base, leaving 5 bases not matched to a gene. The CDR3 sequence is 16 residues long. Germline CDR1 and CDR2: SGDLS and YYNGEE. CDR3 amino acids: CASSVDAGAGTDTQYF. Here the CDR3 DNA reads TGTGCCAGCAGCGTAGACGCGGGAGCGGGCACAGATACGCAGTATTTT.

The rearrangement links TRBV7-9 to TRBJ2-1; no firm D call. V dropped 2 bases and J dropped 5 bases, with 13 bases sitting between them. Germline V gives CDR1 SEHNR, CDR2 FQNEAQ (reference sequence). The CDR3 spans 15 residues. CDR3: CASSLPAPYDNEQFF. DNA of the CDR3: TGTGCCAGCAGCTTACCAGCGCCTTACGACAATGAGCAGTTCTTC. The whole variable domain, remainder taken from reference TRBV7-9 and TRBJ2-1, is DTGVSQNPRHKITKRGQNVTFRCDPISEHNRLYWYRQTLGQGPEFLTYFQNEAQLEKSRLLSDRFSAERPKGSFSTLEIQRTEQGDSAMYLCASSLPAPYDNEQFFGPGTRLTVL.

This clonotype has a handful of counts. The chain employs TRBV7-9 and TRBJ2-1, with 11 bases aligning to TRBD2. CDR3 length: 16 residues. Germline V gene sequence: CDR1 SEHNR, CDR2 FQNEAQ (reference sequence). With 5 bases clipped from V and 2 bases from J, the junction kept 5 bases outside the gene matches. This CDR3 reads CASSPVAGGPYNEQFF. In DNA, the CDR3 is TGTGCCAGCAGCCCAGTAGCGGGAGGGCCCTACAATGAGCAGTTCTTC.

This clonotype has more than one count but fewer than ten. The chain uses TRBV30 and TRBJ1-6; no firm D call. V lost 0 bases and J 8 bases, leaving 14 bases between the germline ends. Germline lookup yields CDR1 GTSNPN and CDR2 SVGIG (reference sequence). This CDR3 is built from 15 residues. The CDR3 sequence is CAWSVSPGSYSPLHF. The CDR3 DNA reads TGTGCCTGGAGTGTATCTCCAGGATCATATTCACCCCTCCACTTT.

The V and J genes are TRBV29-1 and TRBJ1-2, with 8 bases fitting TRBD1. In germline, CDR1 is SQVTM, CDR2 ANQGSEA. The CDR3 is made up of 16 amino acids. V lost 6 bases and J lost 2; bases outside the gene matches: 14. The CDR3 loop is CSVDLPGGTRNYGYTF. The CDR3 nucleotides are TGCAGCGTAGATCTTCCAGGGGGCACACGAAACTATGGCTACACCTTC.

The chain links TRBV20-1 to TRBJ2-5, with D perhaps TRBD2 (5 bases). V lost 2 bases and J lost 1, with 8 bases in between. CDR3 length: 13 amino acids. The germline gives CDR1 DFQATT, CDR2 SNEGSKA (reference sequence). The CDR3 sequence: CSARPSSQETQYF. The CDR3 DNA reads TGCAGTGCTAGACCTAGCAGCCAAGAGACCCAGTACTTC.

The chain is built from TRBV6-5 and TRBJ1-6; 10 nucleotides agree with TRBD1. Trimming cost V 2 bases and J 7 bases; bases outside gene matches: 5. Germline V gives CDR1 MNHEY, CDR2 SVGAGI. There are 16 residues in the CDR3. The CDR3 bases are TGTGCCAGCAGTTACCAGCCGACAGGGGGCAATTCACCCCTCCACTTT. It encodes CASSYQPTGGNSPLHF.

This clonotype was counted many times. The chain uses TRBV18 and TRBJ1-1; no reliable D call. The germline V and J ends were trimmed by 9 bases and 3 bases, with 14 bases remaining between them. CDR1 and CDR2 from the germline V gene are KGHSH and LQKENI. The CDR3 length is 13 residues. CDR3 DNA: TGTGCCAGTTCCCGGTCTCGGGACACTGAAGCTTTCTTT. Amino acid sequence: CASSRSRDTEAFF. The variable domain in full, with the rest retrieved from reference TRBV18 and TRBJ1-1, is NAGVMQNPRHLVRRRGQEARLRCSPMKGHSHVYWYRQLPEEGLKFMVYLQKENIIDESGMPKERFSAEFPKEGPSILRIQQVVRGDSAAYFCASSRSRDTEAFFGQGTRLTVV.

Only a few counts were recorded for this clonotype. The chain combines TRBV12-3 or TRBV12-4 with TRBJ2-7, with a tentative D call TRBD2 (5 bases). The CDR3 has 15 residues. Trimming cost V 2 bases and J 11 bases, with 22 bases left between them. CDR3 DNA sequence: TGTGCCAGCAGTTTAACGACCCCTCCAAGGCACGGGAAGTACTTC. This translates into CASSLTTPPRHGKYF.

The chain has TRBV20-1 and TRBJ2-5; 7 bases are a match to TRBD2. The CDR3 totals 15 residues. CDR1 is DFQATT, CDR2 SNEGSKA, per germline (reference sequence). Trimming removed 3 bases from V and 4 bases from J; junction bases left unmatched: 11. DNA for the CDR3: TGCAGTGCTAGCGCTGGGACTACCTCGGGAGAGACCCAGTACTTC. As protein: CSASAGTTSGETQYF.

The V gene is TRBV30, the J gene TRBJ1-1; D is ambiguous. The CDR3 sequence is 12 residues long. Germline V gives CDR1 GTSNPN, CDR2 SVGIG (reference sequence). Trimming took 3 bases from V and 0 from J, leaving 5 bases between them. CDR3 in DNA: TGTGCCTGGAGAGTAGTGAACACTGAAGCTTTCTTT. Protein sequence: CAWRVVNTEAFF.

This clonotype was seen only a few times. CDR3 DNA sequence: TGTGCCAGCAGGAGTAGCGGGAGAATTACCTACGAGCAGTACTTC. It yields the protein CASRSSGRITYEQYF. The V and J genes are TRBV28 and TRBJ2-7, with TRBD2 matching over 9 bases. CDR1 and CDR2 from the germline V gene are MDHEN and SYDVKM. V shed 6 bases, J shed 2 bases, and the junction held 8 bases outside the gene matches. This CDR3 contains 15 residues.

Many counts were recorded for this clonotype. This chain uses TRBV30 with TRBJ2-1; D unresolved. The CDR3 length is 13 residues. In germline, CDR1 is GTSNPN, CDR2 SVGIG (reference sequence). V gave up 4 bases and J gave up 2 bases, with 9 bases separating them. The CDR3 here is CAWKRAPYNEQFF. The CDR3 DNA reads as TGTGCCTGGAAAAGGGCCCCCTACAATGAGCAGTTCTTC.

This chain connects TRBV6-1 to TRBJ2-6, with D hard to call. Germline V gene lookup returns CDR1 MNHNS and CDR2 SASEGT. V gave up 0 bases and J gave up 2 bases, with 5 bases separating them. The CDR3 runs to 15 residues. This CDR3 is CASSEAGTGANVLTF. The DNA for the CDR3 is TGTGCCAGCAGTGAAGCCGGCACTGGGGCCAACGTCCTGACTTTC.

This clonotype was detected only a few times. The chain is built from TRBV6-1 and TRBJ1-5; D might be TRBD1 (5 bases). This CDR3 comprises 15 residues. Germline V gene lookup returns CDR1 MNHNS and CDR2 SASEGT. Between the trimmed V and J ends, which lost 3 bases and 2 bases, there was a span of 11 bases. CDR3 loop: CASSDRGVRNQPQHF. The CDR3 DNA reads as TGTGCCAGCAGTGATCGAGGGGTACGCAATCAGCCCCAGCATTTT.